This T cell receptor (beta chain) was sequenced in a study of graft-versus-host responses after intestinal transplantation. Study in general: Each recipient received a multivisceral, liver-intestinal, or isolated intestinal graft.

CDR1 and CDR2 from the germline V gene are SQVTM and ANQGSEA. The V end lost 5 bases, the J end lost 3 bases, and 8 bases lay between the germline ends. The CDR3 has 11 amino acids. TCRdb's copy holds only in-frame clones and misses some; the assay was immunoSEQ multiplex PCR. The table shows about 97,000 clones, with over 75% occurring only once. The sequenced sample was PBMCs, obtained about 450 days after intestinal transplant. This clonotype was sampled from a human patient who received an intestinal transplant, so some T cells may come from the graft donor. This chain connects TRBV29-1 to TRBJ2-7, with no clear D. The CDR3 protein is CSVRQDYEQYF. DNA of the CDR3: TGCAGCGTTCGCCAGGACTACGAGCAGTACTTC.